This T cell receptor beta chain was observed in a study of post-analysis software for immune sequencing data. Findings and caveats of the study: Among multiple sclerosis patients, normalized Chao1 diversity was significantly below that of controls. TRBV segments more frequent in patients than in controls numbered roughly 5 and included TRBV5-6, TRBV5-1 and TRBV20-1.

cDNA libraries of TCR beta carried unique molecular identifiers. TCRdb re-analysed the PCR reads in MiXCR, keeping a single row per CDR3 protein. The table has roughly 870,000 distinct CDR3 sequences, roughly half seen once. A remark on this clonotype: What it binds is not known.

The CDR3 has 14 residues. V was shortened by 0 bases and J by 5 bases, with 10 bases between the two germline ends. CDR1 and CDR2 (germline): MNHNS, SASEGT. The chain is built from TRBV6-1 and TRBJ2-5, with a weak D call TRBD1 (5 bases). Source material: blood. The receptor comes from a girl aged 10 to 17 with multiple sclerosis. As DNA, the CDR3 is TGTGCCAGCAGTGAAGCAGGGGTCGGGGAGACCCAGTACTTC. It encodes CASSEAGVGETQYF.